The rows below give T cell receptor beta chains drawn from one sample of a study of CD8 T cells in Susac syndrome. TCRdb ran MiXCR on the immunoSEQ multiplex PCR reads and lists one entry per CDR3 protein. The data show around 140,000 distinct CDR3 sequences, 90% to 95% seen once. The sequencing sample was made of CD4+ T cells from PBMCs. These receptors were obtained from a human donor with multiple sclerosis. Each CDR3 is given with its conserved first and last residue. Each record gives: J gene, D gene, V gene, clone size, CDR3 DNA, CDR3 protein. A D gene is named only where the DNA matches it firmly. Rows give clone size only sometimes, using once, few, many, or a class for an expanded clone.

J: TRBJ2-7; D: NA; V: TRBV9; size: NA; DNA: TGTGCCAGCAGCGTAGGCGGAGTCTACGAGCAGTACTTC; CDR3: CASSVGGVYEQYF
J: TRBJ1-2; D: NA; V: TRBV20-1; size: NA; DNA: TGCAGTGCTAGTGAGCAGACTAACTATGGCTACACCTTC; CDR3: CSASEQTNYGYTF
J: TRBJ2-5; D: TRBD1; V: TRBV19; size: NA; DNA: TGTGCCAGTAGCGGGACAGTGAGAGAGACCCAGTACTTC; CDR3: CASSGTVRETQYF
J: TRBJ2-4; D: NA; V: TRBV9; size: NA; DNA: TGTGCCAGCAGCGTAGACCCGTTTCAGGGGGCCAAAAACATTCAGTACTTC; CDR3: CASSVDPFQGAKNIQYF
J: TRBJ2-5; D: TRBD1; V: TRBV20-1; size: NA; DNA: TGCAGTGCCGGACCGACAGGGGTCGGGGAGACCCAGTACTTC; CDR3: CSAGPTGVGETQYF
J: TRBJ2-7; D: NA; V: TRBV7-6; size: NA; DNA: TGTGCCAGCAGCCGGGACACGGGCGAGCAGTACTTC; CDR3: CASSRDTGEQYF
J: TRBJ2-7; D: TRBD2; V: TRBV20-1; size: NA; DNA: TGCAGTGCTCCTTCCCTCGCGGGAGGCACGTACGAGCAGTACTTC; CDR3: CSAPSLAGGTYEQYF
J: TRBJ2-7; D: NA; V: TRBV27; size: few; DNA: TGTGCCACCGCCCGGGGGTACGAGCAGTACTTC; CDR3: CATARGYEQYF
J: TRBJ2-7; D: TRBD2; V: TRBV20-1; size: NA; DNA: TGCAGTGCCGAACCTAGCGGGAGGTTCTACGAGCAGTACTTC; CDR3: CSAEPSGRFYEQYF
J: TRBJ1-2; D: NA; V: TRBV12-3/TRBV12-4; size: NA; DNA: TGTGCCAGCAGTTTTAAGGGCCCGGAGGGCTACACCTTC; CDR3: CASSFKGPEGYTF
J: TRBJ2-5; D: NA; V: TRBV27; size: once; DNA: TGTGCCAGCAGTTCTCGGGGTTTGGAGACCCAGTACTTC; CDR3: CASSSRGLETQYF
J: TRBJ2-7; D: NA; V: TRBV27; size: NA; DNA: TGTGCCAGCAGTCGAGCGGGTTCTCTCTACGAGCAGTACTTC; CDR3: CASSRAGSLYEQYF
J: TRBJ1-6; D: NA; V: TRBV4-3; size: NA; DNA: TGCGCCAGCAGCCAAGCCGGGGGGTACTCACCCCTCCACTTT; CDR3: CASSQAGGYSPLHF
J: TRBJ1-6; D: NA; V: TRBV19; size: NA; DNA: TGTGCCAGCAGAACTACAGGACTCAATTCACCCCTCCACTTT; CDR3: CASRTTGLNSPLHF
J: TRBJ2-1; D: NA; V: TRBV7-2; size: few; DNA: TGTGCCAGCAGCTACCGGGGGGCTACTCAGGAGCAGTTCTTC; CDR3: CASSYRGATQEQFF
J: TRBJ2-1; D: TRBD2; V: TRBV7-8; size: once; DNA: TGTGCCAGCAGCCCAAAGGGGCTAGCGGGGGGGCTGGGCAATGAGCAGTTCTTC; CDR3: CASSPKGLAGGLGNEQFF
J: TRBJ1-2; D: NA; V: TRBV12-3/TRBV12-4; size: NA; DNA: TGTGCCAGCAGCCTGACTGTTAGCTATGGCTACACCTTC; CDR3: CASSLTVSYGYTF
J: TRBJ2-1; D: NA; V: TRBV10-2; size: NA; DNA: TGCGCCAGCAGTGATAACAATGAGCAGTTCTTC; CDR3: CASSDNNEQFF